Presented here are 21 T cell receptor beta chains from one specimen sequenced in a study of molecular identifiers for immune sequencing clone quantification. TCRdb re-called the PCR reads through MiXCR, storing one row per CDR3 protein. Of hundreds of thousands of distinct CDR3 sequences in the sample, 15% to 20% were seen once. The sequencing input was naive CD8+ T cells from blood, with Jurkat cell RNA spiked in. Described subset: FACS-sorted CD8+CD4-CCR7+CD45RA+ naive T cells. The receptors here all came from a human donor in good health. Some libraries in this study had Jurkat cell RNA spiked in.

Many counts were recorded for this clonotype. The rearrangement uses TRBV30 and TRBJ1-4, with D uncertain. Trimming left V 0 bases short and J 5 bases short, with 13 bases between. The CDR3 consists of 15 residues. Germline V gene sequence: CDR1 GTSNPN, CDR2 SVGIG (reference sequence). CDR3 residues: CAWSVVGGENEKLFF. As DNA, the CDR3 is TGTGCCTGGAGTGTAGTCGGCGGGGAAAATGAAAAACTGTTTTTT.

This clonotype was picked up many times. J is TRBJ2-7 and V is TRBV7-2; 10 bases line up with TRBD1. The CDR3 has 16 residues. The J segment lost 4 bases and the V segment lost 4 bases, leaving 10 bases of the junction unmatched. Germline CDR1 is SGHTA and CDR2 is FQGNSA. The CDR3 loop reads CASSSTGGGWGYEQYF. For the CDR3, the DNA is TGTGCCAGCAGCTCGACAGGGGGCGGATGGGGGTACGAGCAGTACTTC.

In its sample, this clonotype was seen a few times. The chain combines TRBV6-2 or TRBV6-3 with TRBJ1-6, with TRBD1 as a possible D gene (6 bases). CDR3 size: 15 residues. V was trimmed by 2 bases and J by 9 bases, leaving 14 bases between them. Germline V gene lookup returns CDR1 MNHEY and CDR2 SVGEGT. Written as DNA, the CDR3 is TGTGCCAGCAGTTACCAGGGGCCAGCGATTTCACCCCTCCACTTT. This codes for CASSYQGPAISPLHF.

To note about this clonotype: This may be a read error: a much more frequent sequence differs by one nucleotide. Since no conserved phenylalanine or tryptophan closes the CDR3, a read error is the likely cause. V is TRBV7-2 and J is TRBJ1-1; D is possibly TRBD1 (5 bases). The CDR3 runs to 15 residues. Trimming stripped 5 bases from V and 4 bases from J, with 17 bases between. The germline CDR1 and CDR2 sequences are SGHTA and FQGNSA. The CDR3 DNA reads as TGTGCCAGCAGCCCCGCGGGGGGAGAAGGCACTGAAGCTTTCCTT. It yields the protein CASSPAGGEGTEAFL.

This clonotype was counted at least ten times. The rearrangement uses TRBV7-3 and TRBJ2-1; 12 positions match TRBD2. The germline CDR1 and CDR2 sequences are SGHTA and FQGTGA. This CDR3 is built from 16 residues. V was pared by 5 bases and J by 0 bases, with 2 bases of the junction left unmatched. The DNA for the CDR3 is TGTGCCAGCAGCCAGGGACTAGCGGGCTCCTACAATGAGCAGTTCTTC. Translated: CASSQGLAGSYNEQFF.

This clonotype was seen ten or more times. The J gene is TRBJ2-5, the V gene TRBV29-1, with 7 bases identical to TRBD1. Germline V lookup: CDR1 SQVTM, CDR2 ANQGSEA. V trimming: 1 base; J trimming: 1 base; junction bases outside the gene matches: 12. The CDR3 contains 17 residues. The CDR3 here is CSVEGPPGQRTQETQYF. Here the CDR3 DNA reads TGCAGCGTTGAAGGCCCACCGGGACAGCGAACCCAAGAGACCCAGTACTTC.

This clonotype was picked up many times. The chain uses TRBV20-1 and TRBJ1-5; D is possibly TRBD1 (5 bases). In germline, CDR1 is DFQATT, CDR2 SNEGSKA (reference sequence). The CDR3 is 14 amino acids. The V end lost 4 bases, the J end lost 3 bases, and 13 bases lay between the germline ends. CDR3 coding DNA: TGCAGTGCTACCCAAACAGGAGTCAATCAGCCCCAGCATTTT. This codes for CSATQTGVNQPQHF.

This clonotype was seen repeatedly, ten times or more. The J gene is TRBJ2-3, the V gene TRBV10-3, with TRBD2 matching 12 bases. The germline CDR1 and CDR2 sequences are ENHRY and SYGVKD. J lost 2 bases, V lost 4 bases, and 10 bases had no gene match. There are 18 residues in the CDR3. CDR3 coding DNA: TGTGCCATCAGTGTCTCGACTAGCGGGAGCGAGGACACAGATACGCAGTATTTT. Amino acids: CAISVSTSGSEDTDTQYF.

This clonotype came up many times. J is TRBJ2-2 and V is TRBV6-5; TRBD1 or TRBD2 may be the D gene (6 bases each). Trimming took off 8 bases at V and 6 bases at J, with 22 bases between the two ends. The CDR3 loop spans 16 amino acids. The germline gives CDR1 MNHEY, CDR2 SVGAGI. The CDR3 coding sequence is TGTGCCAGCTCTATAAAGACGGGGGCCGACCCCGGGGAGCTGTTTTTT. Its protein product is CASSIKTGADPGELFF.

This clonotype was counted between two and nine times. The genes are TRBV30 and TRBJ1-6, with D unresolved. Trimming took off 4 bases at V and 3 bases at J, with 7 bases between the two ends. CDR1 is GTSNPN, CDR2 SVGIG, per germline (reference sequence). This CDR3 spans 13 amino acids. The CDR3 nucleotides read TGTGCCTGGATCGGCGACTATAATTCACCCCTCCACTTT. Translated, it gives CAWIGDYNSPLHF. Together with reference TRBV30 and TRBJ1-6, the CDR3 gives the full variable domain: SQTIHQWPATLVQPVGSPLSLECTVEGTSNPNLYWYRQAAGRGLQLLFYSVGIGQISSEVPQNLSASRPQDRQFILSSKKLLLSDSGFYLCAWIGDYNSPLHFGNGTRLTVT.

This clonotype was found once. A much larger clone differs by one base, so this may be a read error. The rearrangement joins TRBV12-3 or TRBV12-4 to TRBJ1-5; D remains ambiguous. Trimming left V 7 bases short and J 0 bases short, with 7 bases between. The CDR3 has 13 amino acids. This CDR3 is CASTPNSNQPQHF. The DNA of the CDR3 is TGTGCCAGCACCCCTAATAGCAATCAGCCCCAGCATTTT.

In its sample, this clonotype was seen many times. The chain employs TRBV27 and TRBJ2-3; D uncertain. The CDR3 contains 15 residues. From germline, CDR1 is MNHEY and CDR2 SMNVEV (reference sequence). Trimming left V 5 bases short and J 4 bases short, with 16 bases between. The CDR3 DNA follows: TGTGCCAGCAGTCCGGAGCTAGTTCAGCCAGATACGCAGTATTTT. Its protein is CASSPELVQPDTQYF.

This clonotype occurred many times. The chain couples TRBV12-3 or TRBV12-4 to TRBJ2-7, with 9 positions matching TRBD2. This CDR3 spans 15 amino acids. With V trimmed by 5 bases and J by 2 bases, 7 bases remained unmatched. The CDR3 DNA follows: TGTGCCAGCAGTCCCCAGAGCGGGAGGCCCTACGAGCAGTACTTC. Translation: CASSPQSGRPYEQYF.

This sequence joins TRBV30 and TRBJ2-7; D gene ambiguous. The V end was cut by 0 bases, the J end by 8 bases, with 14 bases between. CDR1 GTSNPN and CDR2 SVGIG come from the germline V gene (reference sequence). The CDR3 runs 13 residues. The CDR3 DNA sequence: TGTGCCTGGAGTGTACTGAAAGGGCACAAGCAGTACTTC. It codes for CAWSVLKGHKQYF. Complete variable domain (other parts from reference TRBV30 and TRBJ2-7): SQTIHQWPATLVQPVGSPLSLECTVEGTSNPNLYWYRQAAGRGLQLLFYSVGIGQISSEVPQNLSASRPQDRQFILSSKKLLLSDSGFYLCAWSVLKGHKQYFGPGTRLTVT.

This clonotype was seen at least ten times. This chain connects TRBV20-1 to TRBJ2-7, with no clear D. The germline V gene has CDR1 DFQATT and CDR2 SNEGSKA (reference sequence). The CDR3 extends over 13 amino acids. Trimming cost V 6 bases and J 0 bases, with 12 bases left between them. CDR3 DNA: TGCAGTGCCCGGGCGGCATTCTCCTACGAGCAGTACTTC. Protein: CSARAAFSYEQYF.

There are many counts of this clonotype. This sequence joins TRBV29-1 and TRBJ1-1; D not certain. Germline values: CDR1 SQVTM, CDR2 ANQGSEA. With 1 base removed from V and 4 bases from J, the gap between germline ends came to 13 bases. The CDR3 is 14 amino acids. This CDR3 reads CSVEGLGRATEAFF. DNA for the CDR3: TGCAGCGTTGAAGGTTTGGGGAGGGCCACTGAAGCTTTCTTT.

This clonotype was seen repeatedly, ten times or more. V gene TRBV20-1 combines with J gene TRBJ1-2; TRBD1 aligns across 7 bases. CDR3 size: 13 residues. V lost 4 bases and J lost 4; bases outside the gene matches: 6. Germline V CDR1 and CDR2: DFQATT, SNEGSKA (reference sequence). The CDR3: CSATADRSYGYTF. Written as DNA, the CDR3 is TGCAGTGCTACCGCGGACAGGTCCTATGGCTACACCTTC.

On this clonotype itself: Being one base from a much bigger clone, this may be a read error. The V and J genes are TRBV7-9 and TRBJ2-2; 12 nucleotides match TRBD1. Germline trimming cut 4 bases from V and 10 bases from J; bases unmatched to any gene: 19. The CDR3 totals 19 residues. Germline V gene data show CDR1 as SEHNR and CDR2 as FQNEAQ (reference sequence). The CDR3 spells CASSSRDRGRRLQSEELFF. The CDR3 DNA reads as TGTGCCAGCAGCTCCCGGGACAGGGGGCGCCGTCTTCAGAGCGAGGAGCTGTTTTTT.

This clonotype came up once. This could be a read error, since a much larger clone is one nucleotide away. The rearrangement joins TRBV6-5 to TRBJ1-1; D is perhaps TRBD1 (5 bases). Germline assignment: CDR1 MNHEY and CDR2 SVGAGI. The CDR3 spans 15 residues. For the CDR3, the DNA is TGTGCCGGCAGTTACTCGACGAGGGGTAACACTGAAGCTTTCTTT. This translates into CAGSYSTRGNTEAFF.

The gene calls are TRBV2 and TRBJ1-1; TRBD1 is a possible D gene (6 bases). The V and J ends lost 1 base and 5 bases respectively, with 11 bases between them. The CDR3 spans 14 residues. The germline CDR1 and CDR2 sequences are SNHLY and FYNNEI. The CDR3, as DNA: TGTGCCAGCAGTGAAGAGGGGGGCTTGACTGAAGCTTTCTTT. Amino acid sequence: CASSEEGGLTEAFF.

The chain has TRBV11-2 and TRBJ1-2; weak D call: TRBD1 (5 bases). The CDR3 spans 16 residues. Trimming removed 4 bases from V and 5 bases from J, with 20 bases in between. Germline loops: CDR1 SGHAT, CDR2 FQNNGV. This chain's CDR3 is CASSYLLAGVFYGYTF. The CDR3 region has the DNA TGTGCCAGCAGCTATCTCCTGGCGGGGGTGTTTTATGGCTACACCTTC.